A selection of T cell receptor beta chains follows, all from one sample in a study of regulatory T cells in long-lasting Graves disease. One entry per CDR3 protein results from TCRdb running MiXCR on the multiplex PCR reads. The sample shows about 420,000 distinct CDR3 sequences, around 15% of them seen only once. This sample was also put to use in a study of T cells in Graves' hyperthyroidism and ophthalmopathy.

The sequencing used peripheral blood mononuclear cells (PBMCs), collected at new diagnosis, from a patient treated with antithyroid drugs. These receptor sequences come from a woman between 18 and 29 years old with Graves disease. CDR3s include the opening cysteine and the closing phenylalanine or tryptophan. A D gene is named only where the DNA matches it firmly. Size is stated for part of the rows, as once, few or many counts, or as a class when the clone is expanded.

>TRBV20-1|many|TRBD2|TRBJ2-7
TGCAGTGCTAGTCTTAGCGGGAGGTCCTACGAGCAGTACTTC
CSASLSGRSYEQYF
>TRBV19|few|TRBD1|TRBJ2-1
TGTGCCAGTAGTATGGGACAGGGCTCCTACAATGAGCAGTTCTTC
CASSMGQGSYNEQFF
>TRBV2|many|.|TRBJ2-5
TGTGCCAGCAGAAAAAGGGTAGCGGACCAAGAGACCCAGTACTTC
CASRKRVADQETQYF
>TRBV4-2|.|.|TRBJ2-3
TGTGCCAGCAGCCAAAATGCCGGGACTTCCAGAAGCACAGATACGCAGTATTTT
CASSQNAGTSRSTDTQYF
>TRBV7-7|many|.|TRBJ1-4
TGTGCTAGCAACAGAAATCGTAATGAAAAACTGTTTTTT
CASNRNRNEKLFF
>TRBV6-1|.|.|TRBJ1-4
TGTGCCAGCAGTCGGAGACACGGGAATGAAAAACTGTTTTTT
CASSRRHGNEKLFF
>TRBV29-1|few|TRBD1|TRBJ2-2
TGCAGCGTTCTAGGACAGGGGAACACCGGGGAGCTGTTTTTT
CSVLGQGNTGELFF
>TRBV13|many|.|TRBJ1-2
TGTGCCAGCAGCTCCGCAGGGCTTAACTATGGCTACACCTTC
CASSSAGLNYGYTF
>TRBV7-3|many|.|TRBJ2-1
TGTGCCAGCAGATCCGGGACCAGCTCCTACAATGAGCAGTTCTTC
CASRSGTSSYNEQFF
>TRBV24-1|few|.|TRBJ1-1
TGTGCCACCAGTGATTTCCGGGGTGAAGCTTTCTTT
CATSDFRGEAFF
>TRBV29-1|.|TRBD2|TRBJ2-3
TGCAGCGTGACCCCAAGGGGACTAGCGTCAGATACGCAGTATTTT
CSVTPRGLASDTQYF
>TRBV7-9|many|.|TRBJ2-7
TGTGCCAGCAGCTTAGTCATCCCCCCCTACGAGCAGTACTTC
CASSLVIPPYEQYF
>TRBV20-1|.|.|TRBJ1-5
TGCAGTGCTAGTTTGCGGGGGCGTAGCAATCAGCCCCAGCATTTT
CSASLRGRSNQPQHF
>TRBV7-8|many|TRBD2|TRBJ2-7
TGTGCCAGCAGCTTAGGATTAGCGGGAGATACCTACGAGCAGTACTTC
CASSLGLAGDTYEQYF
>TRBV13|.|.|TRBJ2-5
.
CASTDQTSMYLCASSLMGETQYF
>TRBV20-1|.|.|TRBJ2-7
TGCAGTGCTAGAGATCGGGACCCATCCCTTGAGCAGTACTTC
CSARDRDPSLEQYF